What follows is one T cell receptor (beta chain) and its context. The entry originates in a study of blood T cell repertoires in COVID-19. Overall study context: Samples representing acute and convalescent COVID-19 were sourced from the United States, Italy and Spain. T cells, B-cell-depleted T cells, or PBMCs provided the cDNA or gDNA that served as material.

In the source study's methods: Counts of nucleated cells, estimated from reference gene primer amplification, were obtained. Assay used: immunoSEQ multiplex PCR; TCRdb lists only in-frame clones, some missing. D and trimming were read from the DNA, whereas the V and J calls and clone size are those reported in that table. The data contain over 200,000 clones, around four fifths of them singletons. The CDR3 is 16 amino acids. The V gene's germline CDR1 is MNHEY and CDR2 SVGEGT. The ends were cut back, 0 bases at V and 0 bases at J, with 10 bases in the middle. This clonotype originated in a woman aged 70-85 years with active or convalescent COVID-19. Sequenced: peripheral blood. This rearrangement joins TRBV6-2 or TRBV6-3 to TRBJ2-3; no reliable D call. For the CDR3, the DNA is TGTGCCAGCAGTTACTCATCTACGTCTAGCACAGATACGCAGTATTTT. Its translation: CASSYSSTSSTDTQYF.